These 27 T cell receptor beta chains originate from one sample sequenced in a study of blood T cell repertoires in COVID-19. Clones were sequenced by immunoSEQ multiplex PCR, and TCRdb holds only the in-frame ones, with some missing. This sample has some 240,000 clones; roughly 80% occur once, and the top ten carry approximately 4%. Specimen: PBMCs or T cells enriched from blood (not recorded which). The source is a man between 25 and 39 years old with acute COVID-19.

The chain employs TRBV11-2 and TRBJ2-1; 11 nucleotides line up with TRBD2. This CDR3 is built from 15 residues. Germline-derived CDR1 and CDR2 are SGHAT and FQNNGV. V lost 4 bases to trimming and J lost 6 bases; unmatched junction nucleotides: 5. CDR3 sequence reads: CASSYTSGSLNEQFF. The CDR3 bases are TGTGCCAGCAGCTACACTAGCGGGAGTCTCAATGAGCAGTTCTTC.

This sequence joins TRBV28 and TRBJ2-7; D might be TRBD1 (6 bases). Germline V gives CDR1 MDHEN, CDR2 SYDVKM. The V and J ends lost 3 bases and 1 base respectively, with 13 bases between them. The CDR3 spans 15 residues. The CDR3 reads CASSLGASWSYEQYV. The CDR3 DNA reads TGTGCCAGCAGTTTGGGGGCTAGCTGGTCCTACGAGCAGTACGTC.

Notes on this clone: Relative to the germline gene, one junction end is altered; a read error may explain this. The chain combines TRBV5-1 with TRBJ2-1, with D tentatively TRBD1 (5 bases). This CDR3 is built from 13 residues. The germline V gene has CDR1 SGHRS and CDR2 YFSETQ. The CDR3 loop reads CASSSTRENEQFF. As DNA, the CDR3 is TGTGCCAGCAGTTCTACCAGGGAAAATGAGCAGTTCTTC.

The V gene is TRBV3-1 (or the pseudogene TRBV3-2), the J gene TRBJ1-4; 7 positions agree with TRBD1. Germline lookup yields CDR1 LGHDT and CDR2 YNNKEL (reference sequence). Losses at the gene ends were 7 bases for V and 8 bases for J; bases not matched to a gene: 10. The CDR3 extends over 14 amino acids. As DNA, the CDR3 is TGTGCCAGCAAAGGGGGCAGGGTAGGAGAAAAACTGTTTTTT. This translates into CASKGGRVGEKLFF.

V is TRBV6-1 and J is TRBJ1-2; weak D call: TRBD1 (6 bases). Germline CDR1 is MNHNS and CDR2 is SASEGT. The CDR3 consists of 13 residues. Trimming took 2 bases from V and 8 from J, leaving 12 bases between them. Written as DNA, the CDR3 is TGTGCCAGCAGTGAATTGGCAGGGGCCGGCTACACCTTC. Residues: CASSELAGAGYTF.

This clone is a singleton in its sample. This chain uses TRBV7-2 with TRBJ2-5; tentative D call: TRBD2 (6 bases). The CDR3 totals 16 residues. The germline CDR1 and CDR2 sequences are SGHTA and FQGNSA. V dropped 3 bases and J dropped 3 bases, with 17 bases sitting between them. Here the CDR3 reads CASSLGGILDKETQYF. CDR3 DNA sequence: TGTGCCAGCAGCTTGGGCGGGATCCTTGATAAAGAGACCCAGTACTTC.

This clone appeared a few times. The V and J genes are TRBV6-1 and TRBJ2-1, with a tentative D call TRBD1 (6 bases). The germline CDR1 and CDR2 sequences are MNHNS and SASEGT. The CDR3 has 16 amino acids. Trimming took 1 base from V and 0 from J, leaving 10 bases between them. Here the CDR3 DNA reads TGTGCCAGCAGTGAAGAAGGGGGTAGCTCCTACAATGAGCAGTTCTTC. It specifies CASSEEGGSSYNEQFF.

The chain combines TRBV13 with TRBJ1-1, with D possibly matching TRBD1 (5 bases). With 5 bases removed from V and 1 base from J, the gap between germline ends came to 11 bases. CDR3 size: 14 residues. Germline CDR1 reads PRHDT; CDR2 reads FYEKMQ (reference sequence). The CDR3 spells CASSPRTGNTEAFF. The CDR3 DNA is TGTGCCAGCAGCCCCCGTACAGGGAACACTGAAGCTTTCTTT.

Worth noting for this clone: Other nucleotide sequences from this sample produce the same CDR3. The V call is TRBV30, the J call TRBJ1-1; D is unclear. Trimming removed 5 bases from V and 2 bases from J, with 6 bases in between. CDR1 GTSNPN and CDR2 SVGIG come from the germline V gene (reference sequence). There are 11 residues in the CDR3. CDR3 sequence reads: CAWGRNTEAFF. The DNA for the CDR3 is TGTGCCTGGGGGAGAAACACTGAAGCTTTCTTT.

A remark on this clone: One end of the junction varies from germline; a read error may be responsible. The J gene is TRBJ2-3, the V gene TRBV5-1, with 9 nucleotides matching TRBD2. The CDR3 is 17 amino acids. Germline values: CDR1 SGHRS, CDR2 YFSETQ. CDR3: CASSLAGAGGRTDTQYF. DNA of the CDR3: TGTGCCAGCAGCTTGGCCGGAGCGGGAGGTCGGACAGATACGCAGTATTTT.

The chain couples TRBV28 to TRBJ2-1; 7 nucleotides align to TRBD2. V gave up 4 bases and J gave up 8 bases; unmatched junction bases: 11. The CDR3 covers 15 residues. Germline loops: CDR1 MDHEN, CDR2 SYDVKM. The CDR3 sequence is CASSSLRGGVHEQFF. CDR3 DNA sequence: TGTGCCAGCAGTTCCTTGCGCGGGGGAGTCCATGAGCAGTTCTTC.

The CDR3 spells CAISFPRQTSEPTDTQYF. As DNA, the CDR3 is TGTGCCATCAGTTTCCCCAGACAGACTAGCGAACCCACAGATACGCAGTATTTT. The V gene is TRBV10-3, the J gene TRBJ2-3; TRBD2 matches at 8 bases. V lost 5 bases to trimming and J lost 2 bases; unmatched junction nucleotides: 15. Per the germline V gene, CDR1 is ENHRY and CDR2 is SYGVKD. The CDR3 is 18 residues long.

The chain combines TRBV9 with TRBJ2-3; 8 bases line up with TRBD2. CDR1 is SGDLS and CDR2 is YYNGEE in the germline V gene. The CDR3 spans 15 residues. V lost 6 bases and J lost 2; bases outside the gene matches: 8. CDR3 loop: CASTGGGFFTDTQYF. CDR3 in DNA: TGTGCCAGCACCGGGGGGGGTTTCTTCACAGATACGCAGTATTTT.

The V and J genes are TRBV6-5 and TRBJ1-2; perhaps TRBD1 as D (5 bases). Germline CDR1 MNHEY, CDR2 SVGAGI. The CDR3 contains 12 residues. Trimming stripped 5 bases from V and 7 bases from J, with 11 bases between. The CDR3 protein is CASSPGGTGYTF. The DNA for the CDR3 is TGTGCCAGCAGTCCGGGGGGGACTGGCTACACCTTC.

The chain employs TRBV28 and TRBJ2-6, with D possibly TRBD2 on 5 matching bases. With 5 bases removed from V and 3 bases from J, the gap between germline ends came to 11 bases. CDR1 is MDHEN and CDR2 is SYDVKM in the germline V gene. The CDR3 consists of 15 residues. The CDR3 bases are TGTGCCAGCAGTCCGGGAATGGGTGGGGCCAACGTCCTGACTTTC. Encoded protein: CASSPGMGGANVLTF.

The genes are TRBV30 and TRBJ2-2; D unclear. The V gene lost 4 bases and the J gene lost 2 bases, with 14 bases spanning the gap. The CDR3 consists of 15 residues. CDR1 is GTSNPN and CDR2 is SVGIG in the germline V gene (reference sequence). The CDR3 bases are TGTGCCTGGATAGGAGTAGCTATCAACACCGGGGAGCTGTTTTTT. It translates to CAWIGVAINTGELFF.

The J gene is TRBJ1-2, the V gene TRBV10-3; TRBD1 matches 8 bases. Trimming removed 4 bases from V and 3 bases from J; junction bases left unmatched: 4. CDR3 size: 14 residues. CDR1 ENHRY and CDR2 SYGVKD come from the germline V gene. The CDR3 spells CAISGTGSDYGYTF. CDR3 bases: TGTGCCATCAGTGGGACAGGGTCGGACTATGGCTACACCTTC.

This clone was counted once. V gene TRBV11-3 combines with J gene TRBJ2-1; perhaps TRBD2 as D (5 bases). The CDR3 is 17 residues long. Germline CDR1 reads SGHNT; CDR2 reads YENEEA. V was pared by 3 bases and J by 3 bases, with 18 bases between. Here the CDR3 reads CASSLGPRGDVYNEQFF. DNA for the CDR3: TGTGCCAGCAGCTTGGGCCCTCGGGGAGACGTCTACAATGAGCAGTTCTTC. The complete variable domain, with remaining parts taken from reference TRBV11-3 and TRBJ2-1, reads EAGVVQSPRYKIIEKKQPVAFWCNPISGHNTLYWYLQNLGQGPELLIRYENEEAVDDSQLPKDRFSAERLKGVDSTLKIQPAELGDSAVYLCASSLGPRGDVYNEQFFGPGTRLTVL.

Only a few counts were recorded for this clone. The V and J genes are TRBV28 and TRBJ1-5, with D perhaps TRBD1 (6 bases). The CDR3 runs to 14 residues. The germline V and J ends were trimmed by 8 bases and 7 bases, with 18 bases remaining between them. The germline V gene encodes CDR1 MDHEN and CDR2 SYDVKM. In nucleotides, the CDR3 is TGTGCCAGCGCTTCGGGGGGCATTGGGCAGCCCCAGCATTTT. Protein: CASASGGIGQPQHF. The complete variable domain, with remaining parts taken from reference TRBV28 and TRBJ1-5, reads DVKVTQSSRYLVKRTGEKVFLECVQDMDHENMFWYRQDPGLGLRLIYFSYDVKMKEKGDIPEGYSVSREKKERFSLILESASTNQTSMYLCASASGGIGQPQHFGDGTRLSIL.

This clone has just one count. The CDR3, as DNA: TGCGCCAGCAGTCAAGGGACAGGGGGTACCTACAATGAGCAGTTCTTC. Protein sequence: CASSQGTGGTYNEQFF. The rearrangement joins TRBV23-1 to TRBJ2-1; 11 bases are a match to TRBD1. TRBV23-1 is an ORF, with its function uncertain. The CDR3 covers 16 residues. V was clipped by 2 bases and J by 2 bases; unmatched bases: 2.

This clone has only one observation. The chain combines TRBV27 with TRBJ2-2; D not certain. The CDR3 has 13 residues. Germline V lookup: CDR1 MNHEY, CDR2 SMNVEV (reference sequence). V was shortened by 3 bases and J by 4 bases, with 6 bases between the two germline ends. The CDR3 reads CASSFFGTGELFF. Written as DNA, the CDR3 is TGTGCCAGCAGTTTTTTCGGCACCGGGGAGCTGTTTTTT.

Note on this clone: The same CDR3 also results from other DNA sequences found in this sample. The CDR3 loop is CASSPDRGNYGYTF. The CDR3, as DNA: TGTGCCAGCAGTCCGGACAGGGGTAACTATGGCTACACCTTC. The chain links TRBV6-5 to TRBJ1-2; TRBD1 aligns across 9 bases. V lost 5 bases and J lost 1; bases outside the gene matches: 2. The CDR3 contains 14 residues. Per the germline V gene, CDR1 is MNHEY and CDR2 is SVGAGI.

V usage is TRBV19 and J usage is TRBJ1-6; no definite D call. Trimming stripped 6 bases from V and 5 bases from J, with 11 bases between. The CDR3 is made up of 14 amino acids. Germline V gives CDR1 LNHDA, CDR2 SQIVND (reference sequence). This CDR3 reads CASREIQDNSPLHF. The DNA for the CDR3 is TGTGCCAGTAGGGAAATTCAGGATAATTCACCCCTCCACTTT.

V and J are TRBV3-1 (or the pseudogene TRBV3-2) and TRBJ2-5; D may be TRBD1 (6 bases). V was pared by 6 bases and J by 5 bases, with 16 bases between. The CDR3 is 14 residues long. Germline V CDR1 and CDR2: LGHDT, YNNKEL (reference sequence). For the CDR3, the DNA is TGTGCCAGCAGTCGAAACAGGGTTACGGAGACCCAGTACTTC. Translation: CASSRNRVTETQYF.

This clone occurred a few times. V is TRBV3-1 (or the pseudogene TRBV3-2) and J is TRBJ2-3; TRBD1 is a possible D gene (6 bases). The length of the CDR3 is 13 residues. Trimming left V 0 bases short and J 11 bases short, with 12 bases between. CDR1 LGHDT and CDR2 YNNKEL come from the germline V gene (reference sequence). CDR3 in amino acids: CASSQDLQGKQYF. The CDR3 region has the DNA TGTGCCAGCAGCCAAGATCTCCAGGGGAAGCAGTATTTT.

The chain employs TRBV15 and TRBJ2-2, with a tentative D call TRBD1 (5 bases). CDR3 size: 17 residues. Germline values: CDR1 LNHNV, CDR2 YYDKDF (reference sequence). Trimming stripped 2 bases from V and 5 bases from J, with 18 bases between. The chain's CDR3 is CATSRTNDRPLTGELFF. DNA of the CDR3: TGTGCCACCAGCAGAACAAACGACAGACCCTTGACCGGGGAGCTGTTTTTT.

The chain uses TRBV25-1 and TRBJ2-2; D call uncertain. From germline, CDR1 is MGHDK and CDR2 SYGVNS. Trimming shortened V by 0 bases and J by 3 bases, and 14 bases separated the two germline ends. CDR3 length equals 17 residues. The CDR3 spells CASSEYEAALYTGELFF. The CDR3 nucleotides read TGTGCCAGCAGTGAATATGAGGCAGCCTTATACACCGGGGAGCTGTTTTTT.